This paragraph covers one TCR beta chain sequence. The CDR3 loop spans 17 amino acids. Germline CDR1 and CDR2: MGHDK and SYGVNS. V shed 2 bases, J shed 4 bases, and the junction held 10 bases outside the gene matches. This record comes from a study of T cells in Graves' hyperthyroidism and ophthalmopathy. Study-wide background: The blood sample was taken at first diagnosis, before treatment began.

What was amplified from RNA transcripts were TCR beta CDR3 regions. First-round RT-PCR with HTBI primers amplified the TCR CDR3 region. TCRdb processed the multiplex PCR reads anew with MiXCR; each CDR3 protein has one entry. The data show about 590,000 distinct CDR3 sequences, 13% to 15% seen once. Patients were excluded because of uncontrolled infection, other autoimmune disease, pregnancy or lactation. Thyroid ultrasound and orbital computed tomography, with clinical symptoms and serum thyroxine and TRAb, informed diagnoses. Fresh peripheral blood, approximately 10 ml, yielded the PBMCs. The receptor was derived from a woman aged 18-29 years with Graves' ophthalmopathy. This chain uses TRBV25-1 with TRBJ1-1, with TRBD1 matching 10 bases. The sample comprised blood. The CDR3 loop is CASSERGQGPRGTEAFF. CDR3 sequence (DNA): TGTGCCAGCAGTGAACGGGGACAGGGGCCACGGGGCACTGAAGCTTTCTTT.